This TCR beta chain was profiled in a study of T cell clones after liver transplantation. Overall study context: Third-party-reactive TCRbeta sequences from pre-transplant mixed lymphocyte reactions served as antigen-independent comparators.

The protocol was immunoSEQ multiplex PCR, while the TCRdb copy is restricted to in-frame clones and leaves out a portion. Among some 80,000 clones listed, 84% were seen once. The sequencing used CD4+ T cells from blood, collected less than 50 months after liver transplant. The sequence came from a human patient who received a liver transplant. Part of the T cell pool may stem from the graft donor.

The CDR3 DNA reads as TGTGCCAGCACCAGGACAGGAGGGAAGACTGGGGCCAACGTCCTGACTTTC. Translation gives CASTRTGGKTGANVLTF. The chain is built from TRBV19 and TRBJ2-6, with D maybe TRBD1 (7 bases). This CDR3 comprises 17 residues. Germline CDR1 and CDR2: LNHDA and SQIVND (reference sequence). Trimming left V 9 bases short and J 2 bases short, with 20 bases between.